A single sample is the source of the 4 T cell receptor beta chains below, sequenced in a study of blood T cell repertoires in COVID-19. The repertoire was sequenced with immunoSEQ multiplex PCR; TCRdb's copy has only in-frame clones and lacks some. The repertoire holds about 87,000 clones, with roughly 75% as singletons. The sequencing sample was made of peripheral blood. The receptors were sampled from a woman between 45 and 65 years old with acute or convalescent COVID-19.

The chain joins TRBV28 to TRBJ2-1; D perhaps matches TRBD1 (5 bases). Germline assignment: CDR1 MDHEN and CDR2 SYDVKM. The ends were cut back, 6 bases at V and 7 bases at J, with 16 bases in the middle. The CDR3 sequence is 14 residues long. The CDR3 is CASRKPRGRNEQFF. CDR3 DNA sequence: TGTGCCAGCAGAAAACCTAGGGGTCGTAATGAGCAGTTCTTC.

This clone has just one count. The chain recombines TRBV19 with TRBJ1-3; D is perhaps TRBD1 (6 bases). Germline lookup yields CDR1 LNHDA and CDR2 SQIVND (reference sequence). Trimming shortened V by 11 bases and J by 2 bases, and 13 bases separated the two germline ends. This CDR3 comprises 13 residues. CDR3 in DNA: TGTGCCTCGGGCAGGGGCGCTGGAAACACCATATATTTT. Translated: CASGRGAGNTIYF.

V usage is TRBV9 and J usage is TRBJ2-7; 9 bases are shared with TRBD1. The length of the CDR3 is 15 residues. V shed 0 bases, J shed 5 bases, and the junction held 6 bases outside the gene matches. Germline V gives CDR1 SGDLS, CDR2 YYNGEE. The CDR3 coding sequence is TGTGCCAGCAGCGTAGAGGGGACAGGGAGGCACGAGCAGTACTTC. Translated, it gives CASSVEGTGRHEQYF.

J is TRBJ1-1 and V is TRBV25-1, with 11 positions matching TRBD1. Germline CDR1 and CDR2: MGHDK and SYGVNS. The CDR3 consists of 13 residues. The junction had 3 bases not matched to a gene; V was cut back by 8 bases and J by 4 bases. The CDR3 DNA sequence: TGTGCCAGCGGACAGGGGGCGCCCACTGAAGCTTTCTTT. The encoded protein is CASGQGAPTEAFF.